Below, 6 T cell receptor beta chains from the same sample are listed, as sequenced in a study of tumor and adjacent non-tumor tissue in lung cancer. Three rounds of nested PCR, following a modified ARM-PCR protocol, produced the TCRbeta library. One entry per CDR3 protein results from TCRdb running MiXCR on the multiplex PCR reads. The data contain about 86,000 distinct CDR3 sequences, 76% of them singletons. RNA was extracted from bulk tissue without any cell sorting. Distant lung tissue was collected more than 3 cm away from the tumor edge. The specimen sequenced was distant non-tumor lung tissue. These receptors were obtained from a woman aged 50 to 60 with non-small cell lung cancer.

The rearrangement links TRBV6-1 to TRBJ2-6; TRBD2 agrees at 7 bases. The CDR3 runs to 15 residues. The V gene end was trimmed by 8 bases and the J gene end by 1 base; junction bases not matched to a gene: 5. Per germline, CDR1 MNHNS and CDR2 SASEGT. The CDR3 reads CASGGTMSGANVLTF. CDR3 in DNA: TGTGCCAGCGGGGGGACTATGTCTGGGGCCAACGTCCTGACTTTC.

For this clonotype: Since a much larger clone is just one base distant, this may be a read error. This chain connects TRBV11-3 to TRBJ2-1; D gene unclear. The CDR3 contains 12 residues. CDR1 and CDR2 from the germline V gene are SGHNT and YENEEA. CDR3 bases: TGTGCCAGCGGCTTAAATGCCAATGAGCAGTTCTTC. Amino acid sequence: CASGLNANEQFF.

About this clonotype: The conserved closing phenylalanine or tryptophan is absent in this CDR3, likely reflecting a read error. The DNA is omitted, as the CDR3 cannot be located on it reliably, and the CDR3 follows TCRdb's listing. The V call is TRBV4-2, the J call TRBJ2-6. The CDR3 numbers 15 amino acids, ends counted. Germline CDR1 and CDR2: LGHNA and YNFKEQ. Here the CDR3 reads CDSSLSRSGANVQTV.

The chain combines TRBV6-5 with TRBJ1-1; 8 bases line up with TRBD1. Germline CDR1 reads MNHEY; CDR2 reads SVGAGI. This CDR3 has 14 residues. The V and J ends lost 11 bases and 8 bases, in that order; junction bases with no gene match: 16. The chain's CDR3 is CASRGPQVLDEAFF. DNA of the CDR3: TGTGCCTCCAGGGGGCCCCAGGTCTTGGACGAAGCTTTCTTT.

Notes on this clonotype: The CDR3 ends on some other residue instead of the conserved phenylalanine or tryptophan, so this is likely a read error. In DNA form, the CDR3 reads TGCAGTCAAGGAGGTGCCAATCGGCCCCAGCATTCT. Translating it yields CSQGGANRPQHS. The chain links TRBV20-1 to TRBJ1-5; D gene unclear. The CDR3 consists of 12 residues. Per germline, CDR1 DFQATT and CDR2 SNEGSKA (reference sequence).

Notes on this clonotype: Its ends do not fully match the called genes, so a read error is possible. This chain connects TRBV10-3 to TRBJ1-1; a weak D match, TRBD1 (5 bases). This CDR3 is 13 amino acids long. The V gene's germline CDR1 is ENHRY and CDR2 SYGVKD. The CDR3 protein is CAISEQGDPEALF. CDR3 coding DNA: TGTGCCATCAGTGAGCAGGGTGACCCTGAAGCTTTATTT.